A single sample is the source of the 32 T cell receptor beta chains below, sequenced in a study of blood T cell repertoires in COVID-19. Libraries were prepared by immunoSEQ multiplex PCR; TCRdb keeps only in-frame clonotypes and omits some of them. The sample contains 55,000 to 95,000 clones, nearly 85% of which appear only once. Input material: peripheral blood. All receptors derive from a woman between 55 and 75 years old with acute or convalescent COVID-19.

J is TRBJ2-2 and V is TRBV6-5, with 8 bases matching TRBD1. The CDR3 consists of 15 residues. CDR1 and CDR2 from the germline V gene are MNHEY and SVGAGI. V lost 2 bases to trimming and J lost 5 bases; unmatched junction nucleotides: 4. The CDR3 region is CASSYQGARTGELFF. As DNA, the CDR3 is TGTGCCAGCAGTTACCAGGGGGCGAGGACCGGGGAGCTGTTTTTT.

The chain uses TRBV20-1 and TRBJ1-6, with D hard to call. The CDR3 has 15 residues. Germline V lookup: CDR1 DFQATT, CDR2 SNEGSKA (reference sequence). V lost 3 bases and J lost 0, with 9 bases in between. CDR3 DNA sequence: TGCAGTGCTAGTACAAGGAGCTCCTATAATTCACCCCTCCACTTT. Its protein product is CSASTRSSYNSPLHF.

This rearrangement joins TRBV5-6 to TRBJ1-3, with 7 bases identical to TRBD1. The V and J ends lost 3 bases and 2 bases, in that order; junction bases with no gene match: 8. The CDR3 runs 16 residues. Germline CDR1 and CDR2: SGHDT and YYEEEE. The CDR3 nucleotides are TGTGCCAGCAGCTACACAGGGGTAAGGGCTGGAAACACCATATATTTT. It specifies CASSYTGVRAGNTIYF. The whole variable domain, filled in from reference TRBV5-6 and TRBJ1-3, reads DAGVTQSPTHLIKTRGQQVTLRCSPKSGHDTVSWYQQALGQGPQFIFQYYEEEERQRGNFPDRFSGHQFPNYSSELNVNALLLGDSALYLCASSYTGVRAGNTIYFGEGSWLTVV.

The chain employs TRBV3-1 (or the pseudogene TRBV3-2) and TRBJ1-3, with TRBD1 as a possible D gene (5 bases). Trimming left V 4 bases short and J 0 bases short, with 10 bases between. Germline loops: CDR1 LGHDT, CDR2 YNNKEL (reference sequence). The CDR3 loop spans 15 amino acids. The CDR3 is CASSPGGSSGNTIYF. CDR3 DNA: TGTGCCAGCAGCCCCGGGGGGAGCTCTGGAAACACCATATATTTT.

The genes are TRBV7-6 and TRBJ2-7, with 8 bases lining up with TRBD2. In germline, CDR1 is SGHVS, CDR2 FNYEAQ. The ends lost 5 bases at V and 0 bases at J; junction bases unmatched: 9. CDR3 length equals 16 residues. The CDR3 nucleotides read TGTGCCAGCAGCCAAGGACTAGCTAAAACCTCCTACGAGCAGTACTTC. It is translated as CASSQGLAKTSYEQYF. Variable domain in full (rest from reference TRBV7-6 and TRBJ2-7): GAGVSQSPRYKVTKRGQDVALRCDPISGHVSLYWYRQALGQGPEFLTYFNYEAQQDKSGLPNDRFSAERPEGSISTLTIQRTEQRDSAMYRCASSQGLAKTSYEQYFGPGTRLTVT.

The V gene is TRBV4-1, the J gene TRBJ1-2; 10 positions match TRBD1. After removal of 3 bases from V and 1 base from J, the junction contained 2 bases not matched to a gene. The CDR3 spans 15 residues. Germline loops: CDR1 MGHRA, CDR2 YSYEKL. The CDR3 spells CASSQRTGGNYGYTF. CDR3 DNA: TGCGCCAGCAGCCAGAGGACAGGGGGTAACTATGGCTACACCTTC.

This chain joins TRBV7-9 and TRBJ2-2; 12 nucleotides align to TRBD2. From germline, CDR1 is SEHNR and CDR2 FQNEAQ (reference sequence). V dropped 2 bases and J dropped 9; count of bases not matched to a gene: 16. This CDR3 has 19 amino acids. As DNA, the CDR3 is TGTGCCAGCAGCTTATTCAGGACTAGCGGGGAAAGGGGATCCAGGGAGCTGTTTTTT. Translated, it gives CASSLFRTSGERGSRELFF.

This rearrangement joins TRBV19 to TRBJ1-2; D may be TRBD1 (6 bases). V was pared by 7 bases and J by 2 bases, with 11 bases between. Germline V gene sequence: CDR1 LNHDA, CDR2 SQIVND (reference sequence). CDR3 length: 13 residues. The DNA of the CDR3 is TGTGCCAGTAAAATAAGGGGGAACTATGGCTACACCTTC. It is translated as CASKIRGNYGYTF.

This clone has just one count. The CDR3 loop is CASSDNLVAGGAGRDTQYF. CDR3 DNA sequence: TGTGCCAGCAGTGACAACCTTGTAGCGGGAGGGGCCGGGCGAGATACGCAGTATTTT. This chain joins TRBV6-1 and TRBJ2-3, with TRBD2 matching 11 bases. CDR1 and CDR2 (germline): MNHNS, SASEGT. V trimming: 3 bases; J trimming: 5 bases; junction bases outside the gene matches: 16. The CDR3 covers 19 residues.

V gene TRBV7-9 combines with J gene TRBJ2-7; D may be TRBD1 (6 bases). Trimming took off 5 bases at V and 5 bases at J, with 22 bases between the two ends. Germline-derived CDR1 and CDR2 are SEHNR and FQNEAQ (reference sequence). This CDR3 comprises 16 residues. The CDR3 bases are TGTGCCAGCAGCCTAACCCCCCAGACCAGGGGACACGAGCAGTACTTC. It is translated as CASSLTPQTRGHEQYF.

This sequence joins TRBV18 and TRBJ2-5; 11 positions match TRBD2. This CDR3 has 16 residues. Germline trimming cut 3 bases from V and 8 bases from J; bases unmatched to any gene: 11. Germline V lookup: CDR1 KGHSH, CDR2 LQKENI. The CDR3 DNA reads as TGTGCCAGCTCACCTGGGACTAGCGGAGGCACGCGAACCCAGTACTTC. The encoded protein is CASSPGTSGGTRTQYF.

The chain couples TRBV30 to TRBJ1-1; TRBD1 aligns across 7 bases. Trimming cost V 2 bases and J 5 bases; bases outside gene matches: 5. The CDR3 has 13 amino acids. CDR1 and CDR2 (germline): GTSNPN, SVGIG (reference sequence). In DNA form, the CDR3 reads TGTGCCTGGAGTAGACAGGGCGGGACTGAAGCTTTCTTT. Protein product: CAWSRQGGTEAFF.

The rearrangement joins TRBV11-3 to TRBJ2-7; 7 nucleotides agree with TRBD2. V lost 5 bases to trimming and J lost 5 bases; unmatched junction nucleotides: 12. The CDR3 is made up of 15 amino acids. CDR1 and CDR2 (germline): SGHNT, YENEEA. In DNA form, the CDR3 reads TGTGCCAGCAGCAACACGCGGGACTATCGCCACGAGCAGTACTTC. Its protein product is CASSNTRDYRHEQYF.

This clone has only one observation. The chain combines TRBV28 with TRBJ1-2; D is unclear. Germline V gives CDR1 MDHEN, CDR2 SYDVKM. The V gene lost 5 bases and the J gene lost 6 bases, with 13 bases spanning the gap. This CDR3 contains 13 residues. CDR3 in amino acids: CASSLAGVHGYTF. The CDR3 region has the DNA TGTGCCAGCAGTCTGGCAGGTGTTCATGGCTACACCTTC.

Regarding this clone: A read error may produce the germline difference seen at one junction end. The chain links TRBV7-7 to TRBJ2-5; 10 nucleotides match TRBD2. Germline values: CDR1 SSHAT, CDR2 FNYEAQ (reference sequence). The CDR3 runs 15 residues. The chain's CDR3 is CASSAGTSDRETQYF. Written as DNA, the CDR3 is TGTGCTAGCAGCGCAGGGACTAGCGATAGAGAGACCCAGTACTTC.

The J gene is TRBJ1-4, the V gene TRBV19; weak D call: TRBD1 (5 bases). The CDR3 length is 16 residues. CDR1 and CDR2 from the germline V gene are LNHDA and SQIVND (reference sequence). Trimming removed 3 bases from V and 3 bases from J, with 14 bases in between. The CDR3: CASSIRGGTANEKLFF. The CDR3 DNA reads TGTGCCAGTAGTATTAGGGGCGGGACGGCTAATGAAAAACTGTTTTTT.

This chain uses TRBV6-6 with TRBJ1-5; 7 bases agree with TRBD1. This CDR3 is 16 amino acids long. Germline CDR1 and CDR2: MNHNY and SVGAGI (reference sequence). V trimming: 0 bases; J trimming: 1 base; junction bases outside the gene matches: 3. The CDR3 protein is CASSYSTGNSNQPQHF. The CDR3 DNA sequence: TGTGCCAGCAGTTACTCGACAGGGAACAGCAATCAGCCCCAGCATTTT.

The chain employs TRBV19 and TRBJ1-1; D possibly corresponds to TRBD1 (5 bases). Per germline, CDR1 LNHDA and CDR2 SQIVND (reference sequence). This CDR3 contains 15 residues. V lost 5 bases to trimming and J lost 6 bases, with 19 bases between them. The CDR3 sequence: CASSFTPGSGAEAFF. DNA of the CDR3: TGTGCCAGTAGTTTCACCCCAGGGAGCGGGGCTGAAGCTTTCTTT.

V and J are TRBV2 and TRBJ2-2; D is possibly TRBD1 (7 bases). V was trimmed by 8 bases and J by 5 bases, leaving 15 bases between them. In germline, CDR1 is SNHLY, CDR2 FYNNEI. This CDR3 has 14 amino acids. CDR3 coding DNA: TGTGCCAGCTCAGAACAGGGGAGGACCGGGGAGCTGTTTTTT. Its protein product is CASSEQGRTGELFF.

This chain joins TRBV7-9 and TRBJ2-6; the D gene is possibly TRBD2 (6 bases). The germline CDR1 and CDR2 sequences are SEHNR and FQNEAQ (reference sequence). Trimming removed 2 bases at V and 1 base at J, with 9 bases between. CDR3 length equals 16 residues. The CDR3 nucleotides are TGTGCCAGCAGCTTAATAGCGGTGTCTGGGGCCAACGTCCTGACTTTC. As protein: CASSLIAVSGANVLTF.

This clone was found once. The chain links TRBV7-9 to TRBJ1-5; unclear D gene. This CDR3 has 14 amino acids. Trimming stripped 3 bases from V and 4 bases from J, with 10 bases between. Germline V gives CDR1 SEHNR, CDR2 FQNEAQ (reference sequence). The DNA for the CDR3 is TGTGCCAGCAGCTTGTCCGCACTGAATCAGCCCCAGCATTTT. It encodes CASSLSALNQPQHF.

Written as DNA, the CDR3 is TGTGCCACAAAAGGAGTAGCGGGGGGGCCCGGTGCGACCCAGTACTTC. Protein product: CATKGVAGGPGATQYF. This chain uses TRBV7-2 with TRBJ2-5; 11 bases are shared with TRBD2. J gave up 7 bases and V 10 bases, and 17 bases lay outside the gene matches. The CDR3 loop spans 16 amino acids. CDR1 and CDR2 (germline): SGHTA, FQGNSA. The whole variable domain, filled in from reference TRBV7-2 and TRBJ2-5, reads GAGVSQSPSNKVTEKGKDVELRCDPISGHTALYWYRQSLGQGLEFLIYFQGNSAPDKSGLPSDRFSAERTGGSVSTLTIQRTQQEDSAVYLCATKGVAGGPGATQYFGPGTRLLVL.

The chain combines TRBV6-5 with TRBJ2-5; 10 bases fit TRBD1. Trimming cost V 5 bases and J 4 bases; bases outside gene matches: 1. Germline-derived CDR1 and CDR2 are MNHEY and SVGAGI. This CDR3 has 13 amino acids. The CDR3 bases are TGTGCCAGCAGTCGGACAGGGGGAGAGACCCAGTACTTC. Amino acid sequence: CASSRTGGETQYF.

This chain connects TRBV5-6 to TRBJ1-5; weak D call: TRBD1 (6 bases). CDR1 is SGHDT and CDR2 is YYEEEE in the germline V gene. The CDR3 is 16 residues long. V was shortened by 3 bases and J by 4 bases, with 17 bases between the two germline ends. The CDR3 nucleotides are TGTGCCAGCAGCTCACAACTGACAGGAAGAAATCAGCCCCAGCATTTT. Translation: CASSSQLTGRNQPQHF.

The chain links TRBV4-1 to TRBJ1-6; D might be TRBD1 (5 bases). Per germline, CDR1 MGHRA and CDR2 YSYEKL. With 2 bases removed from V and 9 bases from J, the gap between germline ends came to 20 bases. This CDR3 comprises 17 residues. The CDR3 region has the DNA TGCGCCAGCAGCCAAAGGGGTTCGTTACAAAATATTTCACCCCTCCACTTT. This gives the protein CASSQRGSLQNISPLHF.

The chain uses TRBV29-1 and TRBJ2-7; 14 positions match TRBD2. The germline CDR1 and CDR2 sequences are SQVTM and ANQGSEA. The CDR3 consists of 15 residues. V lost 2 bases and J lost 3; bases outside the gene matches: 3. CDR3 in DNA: TGCAGCGTTGAAAGGACTAGCGGGAGGTTCTACGAGCAGTACTTC. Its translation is CSVERTSGRFYEQYF.

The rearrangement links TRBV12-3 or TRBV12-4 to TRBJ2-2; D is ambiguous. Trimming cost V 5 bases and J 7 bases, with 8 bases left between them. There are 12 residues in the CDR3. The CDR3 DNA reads TGTGCCAGCAGTCCTCACGGCGGGGAGCTGTTTTTT. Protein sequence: CASSPHGGELFF.

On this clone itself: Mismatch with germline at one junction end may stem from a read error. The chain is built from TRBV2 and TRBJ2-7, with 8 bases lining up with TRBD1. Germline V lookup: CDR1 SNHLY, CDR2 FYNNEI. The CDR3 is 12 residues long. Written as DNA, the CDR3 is TGTGCCAGCAGTTGGACAGGGCTCCCAACCGCCTTC. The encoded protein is CASSWTGLPTAF.

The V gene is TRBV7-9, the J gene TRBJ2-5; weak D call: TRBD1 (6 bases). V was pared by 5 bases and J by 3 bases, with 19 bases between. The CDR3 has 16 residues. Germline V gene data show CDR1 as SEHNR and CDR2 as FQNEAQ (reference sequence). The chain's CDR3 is CASSVGGRGTKETQYF. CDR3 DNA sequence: TGTGCCAGCAGCGTTGGCGGCAGGGGCACAAAAGAGACCCAGTACTTC. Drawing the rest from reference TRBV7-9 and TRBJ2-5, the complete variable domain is DTGVSQNPRHKITKRGQNVTFRCDPISEHNRLYWYRQTLGQGPEFLTYFQNEAQLEKSRLLSDRFSAERPKGSFSTLEIQRTEQGDSAMYLCASSVGGRGTKETQYFGPGTRLLVL.

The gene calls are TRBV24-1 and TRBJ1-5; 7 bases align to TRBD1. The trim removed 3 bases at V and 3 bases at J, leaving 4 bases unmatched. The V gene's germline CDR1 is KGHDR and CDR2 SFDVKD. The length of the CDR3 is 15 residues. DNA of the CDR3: TGTGCCACCAGTGATACGGGACAGACCAATCAGCCCCAGCATTTT. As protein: CATSDTGQTNQPQHF.

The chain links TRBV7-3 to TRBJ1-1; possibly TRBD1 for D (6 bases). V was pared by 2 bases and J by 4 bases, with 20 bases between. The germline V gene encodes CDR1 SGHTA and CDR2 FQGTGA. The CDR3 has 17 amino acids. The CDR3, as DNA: TGTGCCAGCAGCTTAGGGGACGGACAGAGAAGGGGCACTGAAGCTTTCTTT. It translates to CASSLGDGQRRGTEAFF.

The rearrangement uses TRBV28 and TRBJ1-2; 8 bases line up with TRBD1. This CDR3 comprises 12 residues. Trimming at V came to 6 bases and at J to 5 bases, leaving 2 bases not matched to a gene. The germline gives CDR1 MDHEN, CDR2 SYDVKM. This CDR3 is CASRDRAYGYTF. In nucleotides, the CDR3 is TGTGCCAGCAGGGACAGGGCATATGGCTACACCTTC.